This T cell receptor (beta chain) was captured in a study of patients with pleural tuberculosis. Comments on this clonotype: A single base separates this from a much larger clone, so it may be a read error. The conserved phenylalanine or tryptophan normally closing the CDR3 is absent here, so this likely arose from a read error.

This CDR3 has 15 amino acids. V gave up 6 bases and J gave up 0 bases; unmatched junction bases: 6. TCRdb re-analysed the reads in MiXCR, keeping a single row per CDR3 protein. Of around 49,000 distinct CDR3 sequences listed, about 7.9% are singletons. V is TRBV12-3 or TRBV12-4 and J is TRBJ2-7; TRBD1 matches at 9 bases. The origin of this receptor is a human donor with pleural tuberculosis. CDR3 DNA sequence: TGTGCCAGCAGAGGGGGACAGGGCGTCTCCTACGAGCAGTACTCC. It specifies CASRGGQGVSYEQYS.